This note documents a single T cell receptor (beta chain) sequence. Generated by immunoSEQ multiplex PCR, the TCRdb table keeps only in-frame clones and is missing some. The table has around 1.4 million clones, about 98.5% seen once. These data are taken from a study of shared clonotypes between healthy human individuals. The CDR3 extends over 13 amino acids. From germline, CDR1 is SGHTA and CDR2 FQGTGA. The ends lost 8 bases at V and 8 bases at J; junction bases unmatched: 9. The receptor's source is a man aged 30 to 39 in good health. V is TRBV7-3 and J is TRBJ2-1, with 7 positions matching TRBD2. The sequenced sample consisted of naive CD4+ T cells sorted from blood. Subset noted: CD45RA+ positively selected. CDR3 nucleotides: TGTGCCAGCGGCCAAGGGCGGGAGTATGAGCAGTTCTTC. As protein: CASGQGREYEQFF.